This T cell receptor (beta chain) was captured in a study of blood T cells in healthy people across ages. Overall study results and limits: Any conclusive comparison of naive versus antigen-experienced cells was prevented by using unsorted PBMCs. Per-million-T-cell TCR beta diversity fell roughly linearly with age.

With each sample, at least 5.5 micrograms of total RNA were extracted. The germline CDR1 and CDR2 sequences are MNHNY and SVGAGI (reference sequence). The germline V and J ends were trimmed by 2 bases and 6 bases, with 10 bases remaining between them. The CDR3 is 14 residues long. Then a second PCR, running roughly 7 to 11 cycles, was carried out with a sample-barcoded 5' primer and a J-beta primer mix. Every molecule of cDNA carried a tag from a template-switch adaptor with 12 random nucleotides. Using its own MiXCR run on the 5' RACE reads, TCRdb lists one record per CDR3 protein. The data show 950,000 to 1,200,000 distinct CDR3 sequences, 35% to 45% seen once. Worth noting for this clonotype: The antigen is unknown.

The chain employs TRBV6-6 and TRBJ2-2, with no clear D. Material for sequencing was blood. The origin of this receptor is a man aged 18 to 30 in good health. In nucleotides, the CDR3 is TGTGCCAGCAGTTACGAGGTTATCGCCGGGGAGCTGTTTTTT. Amino acid sequence: CASSYEVIAGELFF.